The subject of this entry is one T cell receptor (beta chain). The record originates from a study of T cells after yellow fever vaccination. Looking at the study overall: Fractions with few cells were prepared using SMART-Seq v4 Ultra Low Input.

TCRdb reanalysed the 5' RACE reads using MiXCR and keeps one entry per CDR3 protein. The table shows 350,000 to 450,000 distinct CDR3 sequences, with around 19% occurring only once. V dropped 9 bases and J dropped 10; count of bases not matched to a gene: 6. The CDR3 length is 12 residues. Germline loops: CDR1 MDHEN, CDR2 SYDVKM. V usage is TRBV28 and J usage is TRBJ1-6; 7 bases map to TRBD1. The sequences come from PBMCs, collected before the yellow fever booster vaccination. The origin of this receptor is a man between 18 and 29 years old who received the YFV17D yellow fever vaccine. CDR3 loop: CASEGAGSPLHF. The DNA for the CDR3 is TGTGCCAGTGAGGGGGCCGGCTCACCCCTCCACTTT.